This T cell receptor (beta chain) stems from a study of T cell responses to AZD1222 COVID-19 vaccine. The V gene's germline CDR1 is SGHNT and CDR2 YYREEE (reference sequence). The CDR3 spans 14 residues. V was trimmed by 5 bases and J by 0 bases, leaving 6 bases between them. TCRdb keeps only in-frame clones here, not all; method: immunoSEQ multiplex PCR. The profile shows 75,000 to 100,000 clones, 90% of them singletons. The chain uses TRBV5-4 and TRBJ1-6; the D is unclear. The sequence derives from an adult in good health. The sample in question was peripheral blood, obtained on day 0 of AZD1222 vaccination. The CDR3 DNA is TGTGCCAGCAGACCCTCCTCCTATAATTCACCCCTCCACTTT. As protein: CASRPSSYNSPLHF.